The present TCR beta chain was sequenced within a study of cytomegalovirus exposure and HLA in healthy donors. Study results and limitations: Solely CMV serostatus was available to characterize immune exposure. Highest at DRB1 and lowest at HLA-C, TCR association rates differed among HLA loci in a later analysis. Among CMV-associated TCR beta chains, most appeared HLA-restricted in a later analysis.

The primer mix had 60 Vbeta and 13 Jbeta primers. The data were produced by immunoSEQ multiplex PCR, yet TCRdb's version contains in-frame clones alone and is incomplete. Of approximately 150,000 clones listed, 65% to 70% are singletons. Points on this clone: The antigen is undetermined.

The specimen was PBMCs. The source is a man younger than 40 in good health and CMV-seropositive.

CDR3 DNA: TGTGCCAGTAGTATAGGGTCTGCGGGGCCTTGGAACTATGGCTACACCTTC. Protein: CASSIGSAGPWNYGYTF. The V and J genes are TRBV19 and TRBJ1-2, with D possibly TRBD1 on 5 matching bases. The germline V gene encodes CDR1 LNHDA and CDR2 SQIVND (reference sequence). The CDR3 loop spans 17 amino acids. V lost 1 base to trimming and J lost 2 bases, with 17 bases between them.